Below, 11 T cell receptor beta chains from the same sample are listed, as sequenced in a study of beta chain features in type 1 diabetes (dated by TCRdb to the late 2010s). Libraries were made using the immunoSEQ multiplex PCR assay. The entire amount of isolated RNA was reverse transcribed using the High Capacity cDNA Reverse Transcription Kit, so the sequenced TCRB transcripts were expressed ones. Not all clones reach the TCRdb copy of this immuneACCESS table, which keeps in-frame sequences only. Checked studies attribute under half of the gap to unresolved V genes and leave the rest unexplained. The sample contains just over 600,000 clones, about 14% of them found a single time. Approximately 0.093% of the sample rests with the top ten. Material for sequencing was naive CD4+ T cells from blood. Explained via the paper, the cell subset or site label denotes: true naive CD4+ T cells. Source of these receptors: a man aged 18-30 years in good health.

A single count supports this clone. Germline is not matched at one junction end, which may reflect a read error. At the DNA level, this CDR3 is encoded by other sequences in the same sample as well. This chain links TRBV5-6 with TRBJ2-5, with D perhaps being TRBD1 or TRBD2 (6 bases each). The germline V gene has CDR1 SGHDT and CDR2 YYEEEE. The CDR3 has 14 amino acids. The CDR3 DNA reads as TGCGCCAGCAGCGGGCGGGACACCCAAGAGACCCAGTACTTC. This codes for CASSGRDTQETQYF. The variable domain in full, completed from reference TRBV5-6 and TRBJ2-5, reads DAGVTQSPTHLIKTRGQQVTLRCSPKSGHDTVSWYQQALGQGPQFIFQYYEEEERQRGNFPDRFSGHQFPNYSSELNVNALLLGDSALYLCASSGRDTQETQYFGPGTRLLVL.

This clone showed up just a few times. The chain recombines TRBV2 with TRBJ2-1; 9 positions match TRBD2. The J segment lost 5 bases and the V segment lost 4 bases, leaving 6 bases of the junction unmatched. This CDR3 comprises 15 residues. CDR1 and CDR2 from the germline V gene are SNHLY and FYNNEI. The CDR3 region is CASSAGTSPHNEQFF. CDR3 DNA: TGTGCCAGCAGTGCCGGGACTAGCCCCCACAATGAGCAGTTCTTC.

This clone appeared a few times. The chain joins TRBV7-2 to TRBJ2-1; no clear D. The CDR3 has 15 amino acids. Trimming removed 5 bases at V and 2 bases at J, with 13 bases between. CDR1 and CDR2 (germline): SGHTA, FQGNSA. DNA for the CDR3: TGTGCCAGCAGCGTAAAAGGTGGGGCCTACAATGAGCAGTTCTTC. Translation gives CASSVKGGAYNEQFF. Filled out from reference TRBV7-2 and TRBJ2-1, the complete variable domain reads GAGVSQSPSNKVTEKGKDVELRCDPISGHTALYWYRQSLGQGLEFLIYFQGNSAPDKSGLPSDRFSAERTGGSVSTLTIQRTQQEDSAVYLCASSVKGGAYNEQFFGPGTRLTVL.

This clone occurred a few times. V and J are TRBV2 and TRBJ1-4; D unclear. Between the trimmed V and J ends, which lost 6 bases and 4 bases, there was a span of 15 bases. This CDR3 contains 15 residues. Per germline, CDR1 SNHLY and CDR2 FYNNEI. CDR3 DNA sequence: TGTGCCAGCAGGAAAATAAGCAACAGTAATGAAAAACTGTTTTTT. Its protein product is CASRKISNSNEKLFF.

This sequence joins TRBV18 and TRBJ2-7; 8 nucleotides line up with TRBD1. CDR1 and CDR2 (germline): KGHSH, LQKENI. The V segment lost 6 bases and the J segment 0 bases; nucleotides outside the gene matches: 4. CDR3 length equals 14 residues. CDR3 bases: TGTGCCAGCTCGACAGGGGCCGACTCCTACGAGCAGTACTTC. It is translated as CASSTGADSYEQYF.

The gene calls are TRBV27 and TRBJ1-5; 7 bases are a match to TRBD1. CDR1 and CDR2 from the germline V gene are MNHEY and SMNVEV (reference sequence). The CDR3 contains 16 residues. The junction had 11 bases not matched to a gene; V was cut back by 4 bases and J by 5 bases. For the CDR3, the DNA is TGTGCCAGCAGTTCCCGGCCCCGGGACAGCCATCAGCCCCAGCATTTT. It translates to CASSSRPRDSHQPQHF.

This clone was recorded a few times. The CDR3 bases are TGTGCCAGCAGTCTGGGCGGTATCGGGGCCGGATCCGAGCAGTACTTC. It encodes CASSLGGIGAGSEQYF. The chain combines TRBV2 with TRBJ2-7; D tentatively fits TRBD1 or TRBD2 (5 bases each). Germline lookup yields CDR1 SNHLY and CDR2 FYNNEI. V lost 5 bases to trimming and J lost 6 bases, with 23 bases between them. The CDR3 runs 16 residues.

This clone was counted a few times. The chain is built from TRBV29-1 and TRBJ2-5; TRBD2 aligns across 8 bases. The CDR3 has 12 amino acids. Germline assignment: CDR1 SQVTM and CDR2 ANQGSEA. The V gene end was trimmed by 7 bases and the J gene end by 5 bases; junction bases not matched to a gene: 6. The CDR3 bases are TGCAGCGGGGACGGGAGGGTGGAGACCCAGTACTTC. Amino acid sequence: CSGDGRVETQYF.

This clone was observed a handful of times. This chain links TRBV5-1 with TRBJ1-1, with 7 positions matching TRBD1. Germline CDR1 and CDR2: SGHRS and YFSETQ. With V trimmed by 3 bases and J by 0 bases, 8 bases remained unmatched. The CDR3 consists of 16 residues. The CDR3 nucleotides read TGCGCCAGCAGCTCAGTGGGACAGTTTTTGAACACTGAAGCTTTCTTT. Translating gives CASSSVGQFLNTEAFF.

The chain employs TRBV5-1 and TRBJ2-7, with TRBD1 matching 8 bases. Germline V gene data show CDR1 as SGHRS and CDR2 as YFSETQ. This CDR3 contains 14 residues. After removal of 0 bases from V and 6 bases from J, the junction contained 5 bases not matched to a gene. CDR3 coding DNA: TGCGCCAGCAGCTTGGCCTCTGACAGGGGCGAGCAGTACTTC. It yields the protein CASSLASDRGEQYF.

This clone was picked up a small number of times. The rearrangement joins TRBV4-3 to TRBJ2-3, with D possibly matching TRBD1 (6 bases). The germline V and J ends were trimmed by 1 base and 4 bases, with 12 bases remaining between them. This CDR3 contains 15 residues. The germline V gene has CDR1 LGHNA and CDR2 YSLEER. CDR3 in amino acids: CASSQGQGNPDTQYF. CDR3 nucleotides: TGCGCCAGCAGCCAAGGGCAGGGGAATCCAGATACGCAGTATTTT.